This entry lists 18 T cell receptor beta chains sequenced from one sample in a study of blood T cells in healthy people across ages. A sample-barcoded 5' primer and a J-beta primer mix were used in a second PCR of roughly 7 to 12 cycles. Via MiXCR, TCRdb re-called the 5' RACE reads, giving one row per CDR3 protein. The repertoire holds fewer than 1.5 million distinct CDR3 sequences, approximately 40% seen once, with approximately 7.9% in the top ten. What was sequenced was blood. The receptors were gathered from a woman aged 18-29 years in good health.

The chain recombines TRBV10-3 with TRBJ1-2; the D gene is possibly TRBD1 (5 bases). The CDR3 covers 15 residues. Trimming pared 5 bases from V and 6 bases from J, leaving 19 bases between. Germline CDR1 is ENHRY and CDR2 is SYGVKD. The CDR3 sequence: CAISLQDMGGHGYTF. In nucleotides, the CDR3 is TGTGCCATCAGTTTGCAGGATATGGGGGGACATGGCTACACCTTC.

This clonotype was counted many times. V is TRBV7-2 and J is TRBJ2-3; unclear D gene. Germline V gene sequence: CDR1 SGHTA, CDR2 FQGNSA. The CDR3 is 11 amino acids. V lost 5 bases and J lost 5, with 5 bases in between. DNA for the CDR3: TGTGCCAGCAGCCGCGTAGATACGCAGTATTTT. Translating it yields CASSRVDTQYF.

In its sample, this clonotype was seen a few times. This CDR3 reads CASSVGEVNEKLFF. CDR3 sequence (DNA): TGCGCCAGCAGCGTGGGGGAGGTGAATGAAAAACTGTTTTTT. The genes are TRBV5-1 and TRBJ1-4; tentative D call: TRBD1 (5 bases). The V end was cut by 4 bases, the J end by 5 bases, with 12 bases between. CDR1 and CDR2 (germline): SGHRS, YFSETQ. CDR3 length: 14 residues. The whole variable domain, filled in from reference TRBV5-1 and TRBJ1-4, reads KAGVTQTPRYLIKTRGQQVTLSCSPISGHRSVSWYQQTPGQGLQFLFEYFSETQRNKGNFPGRFSGRQFSNSRSEMNVSTLELGDSALYLCASSVGEVNEKLFFGSGTQLSVL.

This clonotype was seen just once. V and J are TRBV14 and TRBJ2-7, with 11 bases fitting TRBD1. The J call could be wrong; TRBJ2-5 is a better fit for the DNA end. The CDR3 has 15 residues. Germline V gene data show CDR1 as SGHDN and CDR2 as FVKESK. CDR3 residues: CASSQWGQGGETQYF. In DNA form, the CDR3 reads TGTGCCAGCAGCCAATGGGGACAGGGGGGAGAGACCCAGTACTTC.

The CDR3 DNA follows: TGTGCCAGCAGTAGACAGCTAATCGCCTATGGCTACACCTTC. Translation gives CASSRQLIAYGYTF. This chain links TRBV12-3 or TRBV12-4 with TRBJ1-2; a weak D match, TRBD1 (5 bases). CDR3 size: 14 residues. V lost 5 bases to trimming and J lost 4 bases, with 14 bases between them.

This clonotype came up a few times. The chain carries TRBV7-8 and TRBJ2-1; TRBD2 matches 8 bases. The CDR3 spans 16 residues. Germline CDR1 is SGHVS and CDR2 is FQNEAQ. Losses at the gene ends were 3 bases for V and 8 bases for J; bases not matched to a gene: 12. CDR3 coding DNA: TGTGCCAGCAGCTTCAGTAGCGGGACGAATCTCGATGAGCAGTTCTTC. Residues: CASSFSSGTNLDEQFF.

The chain combines TRBV7-9 with TRBJ1-5, with 7 bases that match TRBD1. This CDR3 contains 15 residues. Germline CDR1 reads SEHNR; CDR2 reads FQNEAQ (reference sequence). Unmatched junction bases numbered 7, after V lost 4 bases and J lost 4 bases. CDR3 nucleotide sequence: TGTGCCAGCAGCTCCGACAGGGTCCTTAATCAGCCCCAGCATTTT. It is translated as CASSSDRVLNQPQHF. Together with reference TRBV7-9 and TRBJ1-5, the CDR3 gives the full variable domain: DTGVSQNPRHKITKRGQNVTFRCDPISEHNRLYWYRQTLGQGPEFLTYFQNEAQLEKSRLLSDRFSAERPKGSFSTLEIQRTEQGDSAMYLCASSSDRVLNQPQHFGDGTRLSIL.

The table lists this clonotype with a few counts. This chain joins TRBV12-3 or TRBV12-4 and TRBJ1-1, with D perhaps matching TRBD1 (5 bases). V lost 3 bases and J 4 bases, leaving 12 bases between the germline ends. The CDR3 extends over 14 amino acids. The CDR3 DNA sequence: TGTGCCAGCAGTTTTGGGGTGGGGGGCACTGAAGCTTTCTTT. Translating it yields CASSFGVGGTEAFF.

The V gene is TRBV12-3 or TRBV12-4, the J gene TRBJ2-1; 8 bases fit TRBD2. The CDR3 has 14 amino acids. The V and J ends lost 6 bases and 8 bases, in that order; junction bases with no gene match: 9. DNA for the CDR3: TGTGCCAGCAGACTGGGACTAGTCTCCGATGAGCAGTTCTTC. Residues: CASRLGLVSDEQFF.

This chain connects TRBV5-6 to TRBJ2-5; D might be TRBD2 (5 bases). The end of the DNA aligns better with TRBJ2-7, so the J call may be wrong. The CDR3 runs to 17 residues. Germline CDR1 is SGHDT and CDR2 is YYEEEE. For the CDR3, the DNA is TGTGCCAGCAGCCATAGTCCGGCTAGCACAAGGTTACGCGAGCAGTACTTC. Translation: CASSHSPASTRLREQYF.

There are a few counts of this clonotype. The J gene is TRBJ1-2, the V gene TRBV27; the D gene is possibly TRBD1 (5 bases). CDR3 length: 13 residues. Per the germline V gene, CDR1 is MNHEY and CDR2 is SMNVEV (reference sequence). The germline V and J ends were trimmed by 5 bases and 5 bases, with 12 bases remaining between them. The CDR3, as DNA: TGTGCCAGCAGTACCCGGGACGGATATGGCTACACCTTC. Protein sequence: CASSTRDGYGYTF.

This clonotype was seen at least ten times. A read error may be the cause here, since a much bigger clone is one base away. The gene calls are TRBV6-5 and TRBJ2-5; D is ambiguous. CDR3 length: 11 residues. Trimming took off 6 bases at V and 0 bases at J, with 2 bases between the two ends. Germline lookup yields CDR1 MNHEY and CDR2 SVGAGI. The CDR3 loop reads CASRYQETQYF. The CDR3 DNA is TGTGCCAGCAGGTACCAAGAGACCCAGTACTTC.

This clonotype came up a few times. The chain joins TRBV3-1 to TRBJ1-1, with D hard to call. The CDR3 sequence is 16 residues long. Per the germline V gene, CDR1 is LGHDT and CDR2 is YNNKEL (reference sequence). V was cut by 4 bases and J by 1 base, with 16 bases left in between. CDR3 region: CASSRWVSGSNTEAFF. For the CDR3, the DNA is TGTGCCAGCAGCCGATGGGTATCGGGGTCGAACACTGAAGCTTTCTTT.

The CDR3 loop reads CASSIRDTYEQYF. The CDR3 DNA follows: TGTGCCAGCAGTATTAGGGACACCTACGAGCAGTACTTC. The chain uses TRBV27 and TRBJ2-7, with D possibly matching TRBD1 (6 bases). Germline V gives CDR1 MNHEY, CDR2 SMNVEV (reference sequence). CDR3 length: 13 residues. Trimming took 5 bases from V and 2 from J, leaving 10 bases between them.

This clonotype appeared a few times. The V call is TRBV2, the J call TRBJ2-1, with 10 nucleotides matching TRBD2. The CDR3 contains 13 residues. After removal of 9 bases from V and 9 bases from J, the junction contained 8 bases not matched to a gene. Germline lookup yields CDR1 SNHLY and CDR2 FYNNEI. CDR3 in amino acids: CASLAGVTSEQFF. The CDR3 coding sequence is TGTGCCAGTCTAGCGGGAGTGACTAGTGAGCAGTTCTTC. The whole variable domain, filled in from reference TRBV2 and TRBJ2-1, reads EPEVTQTPSHQVTQMGQEVILRCVPISNHLYFYWYRQILGQKVEFLVSFYNNEISEKSEIFDDQFSVERPDGSNFTLKIRSTKLEDSAMYFCASLAGVTSEQFFGPGTRLTVL.

The chain combines TRBV12-3 or TRBV12-4 with TRBJ2-3; TRBD2 matches 11 bases. Trimming took 6 bases from V and 8 from J; bases not matched to a gene: 22. The CDR3 totals 19 residues. CDR3 amino acids: CASSPPAFLLAGAGGTQYF. The DNA for the CDR3 is TGTGCCAGCAGCCCTCCCGCATTCCTACTAGCGGGGGCCGGAGGTACGCAGTATTTT.

The chain has TRBV7-9 and TRBJ1-1; TRBD1 might be the D (6 bases). Germline V gene sequence: CDR1 SEHNR, CDR2 FQNEAQ (reference sequence). Trimming took off 1 base at V and 7 bases at J, with 16 bases between the two ends. The CDR3 covers 15 residues. The CDR3 reads CASSLVGTSNGEAFF. The CDR3 DNA sequence: TGTGCCAGCAGCTTAGTTGGGACATCTAATGGTGAAGCTTTCTTT. The complete variable domain, with remaining parts taken from reference TRBV7-9 and TRBJ1-1, reads DTGVSQNPRHKITKRGQNVTFRCDPISEHNRLYWYRQTLGQGPEFLTYFQNEAQLEKSRLLSDRFSAERPKGSFSTLEIQRTEQGDSAMYLCASSLVGTSNGEAFFGQGTRLTVV.

The CDR3 loop is CASSYSLSGAPWFF. CDR3 nucleotides: TGTGCCAGCAGTTACTCGCTCTCGGGTGCCCCCTGGTTCTTC. The chain recombines TRBV6-5 with TRBJ2-1; D gene unclear. This CDR3 contains 14 residues. V lost 0 bases, J lost 15 bases, and 18 bases lay in between. Germline-derived CDR1 and CDR2 are MNHEY and SVGAGI.